This T cell receptor (beta chain) appears in the sequencing data of a study of blood T cell repertoires in COVID-19. Study overall: Acute and convalescent COVID-19 samples came from the United States, Italy and Spain. From T cells, B-cell-depleted T cells, or PBMCs came the material, which was cDNA or gDNA.

The V gene lost 4 bases and the J gene lost 5 bases, with 11 bases spanning the gap. The germline CDR1 and CDR2 sequences are SGHRS and YFSETQ. This CDR3 is built from 13 residues. As handled by the study authors: Nucleated cell number was recorded as an estimate derived from reference gene primer amplification. The method was immunoSEQ multiplex PCR; TCRdb's version includes in-frame clones alone and lacks a portion of them. V, J and clone size are taken as reported in that table, and D and trimming were inferred from the DNA itself. Among under 250,000 clones, almost 85% were seen once, and the ten largest hold less than 4.5%.

This TCR was sampled from a man in his forties or fifties with acute or convalescent COVID-19. The genes are TRBV5-1 and TRBJ2-3, with D hard to call. Sequencing was carried out using peripheral blood. CDR3 DNA sequence: TGCGCCAGCAGCGAACCGACGGGAGATACGCAGTATTTT. It is translated as CASSEPTGDTQYF. The whole variable domain, remainder taken from reference TRBV5-1 and TRBJ2-3, is KAGVTQTPRYLIKTRGQQVTLSCSPISGHRSVSWYQQTPGQGLQFLFEYFSETQRNKGNFPGRFSGRQFSNSRSEMNVSTLELGDSALYLCASSEPTGDTQYFGPGTRLTVL.